This entry features one T cell receptor (beta chain) sequence. Its antigen is not known. CDR1 is SGHRS, CDR2 YFSETQ, per germline. V was shortened by 0 bases and J by 2 bases, with 6 bases between the two germline ends. The CDR3 has 13 amino acids. Produced via immunoSEQ multiplex PCR; TCRdb's table is partial and in-frame only. The table includes about 150,000 clones, roughly nine tenths detected once. The sample belongs to a study of cytomegalovirus exposure and HLA in healthy donors. Study observations and caveats: Roughly 170 TCR beta chains were listed as cytomegalovirus-associated.

The chain joins TRBV5-1 to TRBJ2-7; D not certain. The source is a woman under 30 in good health and CMV-seropositive. The sequencing input was PBMCs. As DNA, the CDR3 is TGCGCCAGCAGCTTGGTCTATACCTACGAGCAGTACTTC. Residues: CASSLVYTYEQYF.